This TCR beta chain emerged from a study of T cell changes during pregnancy in multiple sclerosis. This CDR3 is 15 amino acids long. Germline V gene lookup returns CDR1 SGHDT and CDR2 YYEEEE. Method: immunoSEQ multiplex PCR; TCRdb's copy keeps in-frame clones and lacks some. This table holds fewer than 80,000 clones, about 93% found once. The J gene is TRBJ2-5, the V gene TRBV5-6; 9 bases match TRBD1. The DNA end is a closer match to TRBJ2-7, so the J assignment may be wrong. The sample consisted of CD4+ T cells from peripheral blood mononuclear cells, taken after pregnancy. The source of this sequence is a female donor with multiple sclerosis, enrolled in a pregnancy study. CDR3 in amino acids: CASTMGTGYSYEQYF. The CDR3 bases are TGTGCCAGCACTATGGGGACAGGGTATTCCTACGAGCAGTACTTC.